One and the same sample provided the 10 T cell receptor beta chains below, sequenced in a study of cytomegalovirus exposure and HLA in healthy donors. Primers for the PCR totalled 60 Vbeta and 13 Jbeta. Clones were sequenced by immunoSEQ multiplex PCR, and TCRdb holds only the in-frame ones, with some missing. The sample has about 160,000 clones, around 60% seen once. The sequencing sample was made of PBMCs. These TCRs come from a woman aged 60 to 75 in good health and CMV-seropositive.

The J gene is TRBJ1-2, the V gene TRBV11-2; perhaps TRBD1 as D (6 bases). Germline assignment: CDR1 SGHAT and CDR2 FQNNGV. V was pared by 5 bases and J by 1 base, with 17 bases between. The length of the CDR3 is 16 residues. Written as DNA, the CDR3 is TGTGCCAGCAGCCCAATTGGGGGGGGCTTTAACTATGGCTACACCTTC. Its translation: CASSPIGGGFNYGYTF.

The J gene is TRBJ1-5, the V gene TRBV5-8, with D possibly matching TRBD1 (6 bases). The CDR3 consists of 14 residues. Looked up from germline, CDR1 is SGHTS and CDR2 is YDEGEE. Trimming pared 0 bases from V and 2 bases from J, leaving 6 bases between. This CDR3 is CASSLDRGNQPQHF. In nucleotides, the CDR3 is TGTGCCAGCAGCTTGGACAGGGGCAATCAGCCCCAGCATTTT.

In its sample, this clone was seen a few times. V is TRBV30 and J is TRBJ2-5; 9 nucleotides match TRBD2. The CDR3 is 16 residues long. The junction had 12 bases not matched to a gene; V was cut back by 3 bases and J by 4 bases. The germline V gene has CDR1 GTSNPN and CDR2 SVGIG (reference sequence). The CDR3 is CAWSALSGSLGETQYF. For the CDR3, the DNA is TGTGCCTGGAGCGCGCTTAGCGGGAGTTTAGGAGAGACCCAGTACTTC. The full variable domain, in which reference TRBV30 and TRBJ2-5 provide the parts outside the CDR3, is SQTIHQWPATLVQPVGSPLSLECTVEGTSNPNLYWYRQAAGRGLQLLFYSVGIGQISSEVPQNLSASRPQDRQFILSSKKLLLSDSGFYLCAWSALSGSLGETQYFGPGTRLLVL.

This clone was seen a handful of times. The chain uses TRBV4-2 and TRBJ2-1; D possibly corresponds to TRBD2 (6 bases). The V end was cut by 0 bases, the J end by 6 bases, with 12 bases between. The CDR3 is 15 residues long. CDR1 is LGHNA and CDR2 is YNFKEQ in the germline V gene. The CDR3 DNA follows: TGTGCCAGCAGCCAAGATCGAACTAGCAGCAATGAGCAGTTCTTC. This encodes CASSQDRTSSNEQFF.

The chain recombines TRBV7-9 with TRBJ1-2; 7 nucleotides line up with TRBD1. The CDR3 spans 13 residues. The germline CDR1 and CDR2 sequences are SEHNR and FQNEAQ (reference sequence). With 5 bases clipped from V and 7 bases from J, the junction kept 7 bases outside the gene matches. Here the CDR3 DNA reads TGTGCCAGCAGCCCGTTAGGGGGCGGTGGCTACACCTTC. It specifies CASSPLGGGGYTF.

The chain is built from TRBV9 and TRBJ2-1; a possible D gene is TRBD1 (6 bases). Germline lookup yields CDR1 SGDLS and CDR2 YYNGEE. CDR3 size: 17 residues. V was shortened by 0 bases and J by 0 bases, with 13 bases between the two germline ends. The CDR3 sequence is CASSVEPQGSSYNEQFF. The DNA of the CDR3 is TGTGCCAGCAGCGTAGAACCACAGGGAAGCTCCTACAATGAGCAGTTCTTC.

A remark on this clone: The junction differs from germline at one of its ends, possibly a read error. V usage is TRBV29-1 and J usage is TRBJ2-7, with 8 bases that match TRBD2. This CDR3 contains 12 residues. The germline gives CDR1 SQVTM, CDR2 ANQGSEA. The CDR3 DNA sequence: TGCAGCGTTGAAACCCCCTCGGGCGGGAGGAACTTC. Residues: CSVETPSGGRNF.

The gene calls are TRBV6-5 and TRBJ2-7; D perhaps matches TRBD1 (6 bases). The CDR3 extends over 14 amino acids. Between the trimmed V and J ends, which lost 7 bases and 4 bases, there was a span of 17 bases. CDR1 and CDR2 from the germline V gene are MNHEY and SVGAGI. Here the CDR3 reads CASKLYHQGYEQYF. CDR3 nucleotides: TGTGCCAGCAAACTTTACCATCAGGGGTACGAGCAGTACTTC.

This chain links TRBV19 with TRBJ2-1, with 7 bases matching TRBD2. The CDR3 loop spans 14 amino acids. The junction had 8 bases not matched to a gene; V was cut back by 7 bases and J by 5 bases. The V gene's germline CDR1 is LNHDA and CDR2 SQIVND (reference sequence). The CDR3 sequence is CASNGREEHNEQFF. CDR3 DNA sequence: TGTGCCAGTAACGGACGGGAGGAACACAATGAGCAGTTCTTC.

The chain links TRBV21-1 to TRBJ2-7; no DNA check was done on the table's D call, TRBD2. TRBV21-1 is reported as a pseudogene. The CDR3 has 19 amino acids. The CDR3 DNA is TGTGCCAGCAGCAAAAAGCCCCCGGGACTAGCGGGAGGGCTCCACGAGCAGTACTTC. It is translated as CASSKKPPGLAGGLHEQYF.